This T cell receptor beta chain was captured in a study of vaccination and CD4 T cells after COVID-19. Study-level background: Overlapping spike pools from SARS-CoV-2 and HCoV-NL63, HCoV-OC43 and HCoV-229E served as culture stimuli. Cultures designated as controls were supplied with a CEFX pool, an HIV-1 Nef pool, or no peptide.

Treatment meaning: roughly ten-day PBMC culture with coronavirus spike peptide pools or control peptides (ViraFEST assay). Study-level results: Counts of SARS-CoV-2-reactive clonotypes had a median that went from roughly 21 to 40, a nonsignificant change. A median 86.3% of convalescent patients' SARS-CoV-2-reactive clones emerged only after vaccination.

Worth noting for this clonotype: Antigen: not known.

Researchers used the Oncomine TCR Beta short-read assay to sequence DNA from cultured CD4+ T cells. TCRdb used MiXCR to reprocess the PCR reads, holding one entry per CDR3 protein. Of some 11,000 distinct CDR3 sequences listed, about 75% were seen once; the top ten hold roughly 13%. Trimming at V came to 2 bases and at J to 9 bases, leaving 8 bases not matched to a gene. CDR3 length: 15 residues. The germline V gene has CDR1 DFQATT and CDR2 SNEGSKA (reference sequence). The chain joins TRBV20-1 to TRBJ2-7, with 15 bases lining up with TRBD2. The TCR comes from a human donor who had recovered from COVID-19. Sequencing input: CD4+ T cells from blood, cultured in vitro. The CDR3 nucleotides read TGCAGTGCTAGATCGCCGGGACTAGCGGGAGGCGGGCAGTACTTC. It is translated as CSARSPGLAGGGQYF.